This T cell receptor (beta chain) was observed in a study of blood T cell repertoires in COVID-19. About the study: Samples taken during acute and convalescent COVID-19 were collected in the United States, Italy and Spain. PBMCs, B-cell-depleted T cells, or T cells provided the cDNA or gDNA that made up the material.

The method was immunoSEQ multiplex PCR; TCRdb's version includes in-frame clones alone and lacks a portion of them. The sample shows approximately 400,000 clones, around four fifths of them seen only once. In terms of age and location, participants ranged from roughly 18 to 100 years and lived in 24 US areas. Categorization into cohorts depended on clinical history that participants reported. This CDR3 is 18 amino acids long. Germline V gene sequence: CDR1 LGHDT, CDR2 YNNKEL (reference sequence). Trimming removed 7 bases from V and 3 bases from J; junction bases left unmatched: 20. The chain is built from TRBV3-1 (or the pseudogene TRBV3-2) and TRBJ2-7; 8 bases are shared with TRBD2. The sequence was collected from a woman aged 50 to 65 who had recovered from COVID-19. What was sequenced was PBMCs or T cells enriched from blood (not recorded which). CDR3 DNA: TGTGCCAGCAAAGATGCGGGGGGTTTGCTTACTACCCACTACGAGCAGTACTTC. Protein product: CASKDAGGLLTTHYEQYF.